The 13 T cell receptor beta chains listed next were all sequenced from one sample in a study of blood T cell repertoires in COVID-19. Some clones are missing from TCRdb's copy, which holds only in-frame ones; the method was immunoSEQ multiplex PCR. In the table there are hundreds of thousands of clones, roughly 86% of which are singletons. Specimen: PBMCs or T cells enriched from blood (not recorded which). Receptors were obtained from a woman aged 35 to 49 with acute COVID-19.

The chain links TRBV9 to TRBJ2-5; no clear D gene. The CDR3 is 14 amino acids. In germline, CDR1 is SGDLS, CDR2 YYNGEE. Trimming stripped 4 bases from V and 2 bases from J, with 12 bases between. The CDR3 bases are TGTGCCAGCAGCTACGGGTCAAATCAAGAGACCCAGTACTTC. Its translation: CASSYGSNQETQYF.

This chain uses TRBV4-1 with TRBJ1-2; unclear D gene. The CDR3 runs 15 residues. V gave up 1 base and J gave up 3 bases, with 12 bases separating them. From germline, CDR1 is MGHRA and CDR2 YSYEKL. The CDR3 loop is CASSQGLGRDYGYTF. In DNA, the CDR3 is TGCGCCAGCAGCCAAGGGTTAGGGAGGGACTATGGCTACACCTTC.

This chain connects TRBV5-8 to TRBJ2-6; 7 bases are a match to TRBD1. Germline assignment: CDR1 SGHTS and CDR2 YDEGEE. Germline trimming cut 6 bases from V and 4 bases from J; bases unmatched to any gene: 10. CDR3 length equals 16 residues. Here the CDR3 DNA reads TGTGCCAGCACACGGGACAGAGGTTCGGGGGCCAACGTCCTGACTTTC. Protein sequence: CASTRDRGSGANVLTF.

This clone was observed a single time. The chain combines TRBV30 with TRBJ1-4; 8 positions match TRBD1. Germline trimming cut 3 bases from V and 15 bases from J; bases unmatched to any gene: 12. Looked up from germline, CDR1 is GTSNPN and CDR2 is SVGIG (reference sequence). The CDR3 is made up of 13 amino acids. DNA of the CDR3: TGTGCCTGGAGCCAGGGACAGGACGGTTTAGTGTTTTTT. Its protein is CAWSQGQDGLVFF.

This sequence joins TRBV5-1 and TRBJ2-7; TRBD1 agrees at 8 bases. The CDR3 extends over 13 amino acids. The J segment lost 6 bases and the V segment lost 4 bases, leaving 6 bases of the junction unmatched. The germline V gene has CDR1 SGHRS and CDR2 YFSETQ. CDR3 residues: CASSNGQGAEQYF. Written as DNA, the CDR3 is TGCGCCAGCAGCAACGGACAGGGAGCCGAGCAGTACTTC.

The chain uses TRBV4-1 and TRBJ2-7; weak D call: TRBD1 (5 bases). The CDR3 loop spans 15 amino acids. Trimming stripped 4 bases from V and 11 bases from J, with 24 bases between. Germline assignment: CDR1 MGHRA and CDR2 YSYEKL. The CDR3 nucleotides read TGCGCCAGCAGCCTTTTGGGCCCACAGGACCCAGTAAAGTACTTC. Translation gives CASSLLGPQDPVKYF.

The V gene is TRBV4-2, the J gene TRBJ1-3, with 9 positions matching TRBD1. The junction had 5 bases not matched to a gene; V was cut back by 1 base and J by 4 bases. CDR3 length equals 16 residues. The V gene's germline CDR1 is LGHNA and CDR2 YNFKEQ. For the CDR3, the DNA is TGTGCCAGCAGCCAAGCGGACAGGGGAGTAGGAAACACCATATATTTT. This sequence encodes CASSQADRGVGNTIYF.

The J gene is TRBJ2-7, the V gene TRBV15; TRBD2 matches at 8 bases. The V gene's germline CDR1 is LNHNV and CDR2 YYDKDF (reference sequence). The trim removed 11 bases at V and 0 bases at J, leaving 9 bases unmatched. This CDR3 spans 14 amino acids. The CDR3 loop reads CAAAGGYNSYEQYF. The CDR3 DNA reads TGTGCCGCGGCGGGGGGTTACAACTCCTACGAGCAGTACTTC.

The J gene is TRBJ2-1, the V gene TRBV4-1; tentatively, D is TRBD1 (6 bases). This CDR3 has 18 residues. V lost 4 bases to trimming and J lost 0 bases, with 19 bases between them. Germline V CDR1 and CDR2: MGHRA, YSYEKL. CDR3 in DNA: TGCGCCAGCAGCCGCGTCCCAGGGGCCGTAGACTCCTACAATGAGCAGTTCTTC. It yields the protein CASSRVPGAVDSYNEQFF.

J is TRBJ1-1 and V is TRBV2; D is possibly TRBD1 (6 bases). There are 14 residues in the CDR3. V was trimmed by 10 bases and J by 4 bases, leaving 19 bases between them. Germline V gives CDR1 SNHLY, CDR2 FYNNEI. As DNA, the CDR3 is TGTGCCACGTATCAGGGACATGCCAGCACTGAAGCTTTCTTT. This translates into CATYQGHASTEAFF.

This clone was picked up a small number of times. The genes are TRBV18 and TRBJ1-4; D is perhaps TRBD1 (6 bases). CDR1 is KGHSH, CDR2 LQKENI, per germline. V was cut by 6 bases and J by 6 bases, with 17 bases left in between. The CDR3 is 15 amino acids. CDR3 sequence: CASSQTGGIDEKLFF. Here the CDR3 DNA reads TGTGCCAGCTCCCAGACAGGTGGAATTGATGAAAAACTGTTTTTT. Supplemented by reference TRBV18 and TRBJ1-4, the full variable domain reads NAGVMQNPRHLVRRRGQEARLRCSPMKGHSHVYWYRQLPEEGLKFMVYLQKENIIDESGMPKERFSAEFPKEGPSILRIQQVVRGDSAAYFCASSQTGGIDEKLFFGSGTQLSVL.

This clone has only one observation. V is TRBV3-1 (or the pseudogene TRBV3-2) and J is TRBJ2-3; 8 positions match TRBD2. The CDR3 has 15 residues. CDR1 and CDR2 (germline): LGHDT, YNNKEL (reference sequence). The V and J ends lost 1 base and 3 bases, in that order; junction bases with no gene match: 3. CDR3 region: CASSQGGGSTDTQYF. Here the CDR3 DNA reads TGTGCCAGCAGCCAAGGCGGGGGGAGTACAGATACGCAGTATTTT.

This clone was observed a few times. CDR3 sequence: CASSAYRATEAFF. CDR3 sequence (DNA): TGTGCCAGCAGCGCGTACAGGGCCACTGAAGCTTTCTTT. The V call is TRBV13, the J call TRBJ1-1, with D possibly TRBD1 on 6 matching bases. V lost 5 bases and J 4 bases, leaving 11 bases between the germline ends. This CDR3 spans 13 amino acids. Germline CDR1 is PRHDT and CDR2 is FYEKMQ (reference sequence).